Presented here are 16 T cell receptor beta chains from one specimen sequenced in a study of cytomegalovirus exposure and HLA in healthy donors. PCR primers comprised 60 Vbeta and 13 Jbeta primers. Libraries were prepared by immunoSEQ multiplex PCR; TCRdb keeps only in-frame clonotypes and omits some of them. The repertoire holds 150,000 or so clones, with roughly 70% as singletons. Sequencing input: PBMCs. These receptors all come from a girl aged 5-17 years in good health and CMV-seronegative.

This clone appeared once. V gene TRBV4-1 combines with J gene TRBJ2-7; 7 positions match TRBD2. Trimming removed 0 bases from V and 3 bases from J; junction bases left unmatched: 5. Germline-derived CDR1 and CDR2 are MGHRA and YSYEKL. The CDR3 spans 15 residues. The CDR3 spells CASSQEWASGYEQYF. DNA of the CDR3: TGCGCCAGCAGCCAAGAATGGGCTAGCGGCTACGAGCAGTACTTC.

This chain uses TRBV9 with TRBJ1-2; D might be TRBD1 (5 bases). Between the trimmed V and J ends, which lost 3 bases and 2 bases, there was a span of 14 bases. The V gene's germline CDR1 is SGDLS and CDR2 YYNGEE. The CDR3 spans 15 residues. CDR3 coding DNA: TGTGCCAGCAGCGACACAGGTTATGTGAACTATGGCTACACCTTC. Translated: CASSDTGYVNYGYTF.

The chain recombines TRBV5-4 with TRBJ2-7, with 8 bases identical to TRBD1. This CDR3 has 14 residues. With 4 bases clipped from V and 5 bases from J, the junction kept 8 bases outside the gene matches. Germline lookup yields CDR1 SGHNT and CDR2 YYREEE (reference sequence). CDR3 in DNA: TGTGCCAGCAGCCCCGGTGGACAGGGACACGAGCAGTACTTC. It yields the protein CASSPGGQGHEQYF.

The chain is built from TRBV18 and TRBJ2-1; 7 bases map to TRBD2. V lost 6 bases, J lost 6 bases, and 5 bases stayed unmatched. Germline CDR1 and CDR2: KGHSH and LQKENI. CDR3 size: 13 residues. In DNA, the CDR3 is TGTGCCAGCTCCATACTAGCGTTCAATGAGCAGTTCTTC. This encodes CASSILAFNEQFF.

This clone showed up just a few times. The CDR3 loop is CASSDNRGDEQYF. The CDR3 coding sequence is TGTGCCAGCAGTGATAATCGGGGGGACGAGCAGTACTTC. The chain is built from TRBV25-1 and TRBJ2-5; 7 nucleotides align to TRBD2. With the DNA end fitting TRBJ2-7 better, the J assignment may be wrong. The CDR3 extends over 13 amino acids. Germline CDR1 is MGHDK and CDR2 is SYGVNS.

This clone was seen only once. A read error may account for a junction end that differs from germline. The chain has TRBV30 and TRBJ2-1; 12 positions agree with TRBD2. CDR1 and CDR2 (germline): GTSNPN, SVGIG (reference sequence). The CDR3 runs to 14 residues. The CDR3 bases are TGTGCCGGCTCGACTAGCGGGGGTTACAATGAGCAGCTCTTC. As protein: CAGSTSGGYNEQLF. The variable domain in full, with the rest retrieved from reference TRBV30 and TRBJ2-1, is SQTIHQWPATLVQPVGSPLSLECTVEGTSNPNLYWYRQAAGRGLQLLFYSVGIGQISSEVPQNLSASRPQDRQFILSSKKLLLSDSGFYLCAGSTSGGYNEQLFGPGTRLTVL.

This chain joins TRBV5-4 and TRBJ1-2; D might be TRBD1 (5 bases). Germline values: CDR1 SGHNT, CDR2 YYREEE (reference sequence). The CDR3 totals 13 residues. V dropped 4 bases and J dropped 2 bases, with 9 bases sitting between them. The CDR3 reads CASSIQDNYGYTF. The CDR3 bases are TGTGCCAGCAGCATACAGGACAACTATGGCTACACCTTC. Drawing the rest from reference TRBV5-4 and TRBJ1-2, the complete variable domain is ETGVTQSPTHLIKTRGQQVTLRCSSQSGHNTVSWYQQALGQGPQFIFQYYREEENGRGNFPPRFSGLQFPNYSSELNVNALELDDSALYLCASSIQDNYGYTFGSGTRLTVV.

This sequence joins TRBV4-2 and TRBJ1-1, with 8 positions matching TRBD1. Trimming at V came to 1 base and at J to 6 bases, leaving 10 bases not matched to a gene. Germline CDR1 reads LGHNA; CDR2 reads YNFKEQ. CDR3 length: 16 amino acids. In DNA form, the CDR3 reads TGTGCCAGCAGCCAAGTAGGGGGACAGGACTATGCTGAAGCTTTCTTT. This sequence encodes CASSQVGGQDYAEAFF.

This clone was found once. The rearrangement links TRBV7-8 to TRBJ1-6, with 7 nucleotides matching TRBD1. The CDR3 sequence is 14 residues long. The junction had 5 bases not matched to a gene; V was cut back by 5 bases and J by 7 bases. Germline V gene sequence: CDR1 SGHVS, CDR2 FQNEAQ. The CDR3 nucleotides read TGTGCCAGCAGCACCCGGGACAGCAATTCACCCCTCCACTTT. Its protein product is CASSTRDSNSPLHF.

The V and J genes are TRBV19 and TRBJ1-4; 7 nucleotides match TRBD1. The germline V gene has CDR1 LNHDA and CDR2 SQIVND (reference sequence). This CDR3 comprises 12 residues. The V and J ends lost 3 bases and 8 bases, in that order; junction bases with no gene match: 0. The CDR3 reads CASSMGQEKLFF. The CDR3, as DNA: TGTGCCAGTAGTATGGGACAGGAAAAACTGTTTTTT.

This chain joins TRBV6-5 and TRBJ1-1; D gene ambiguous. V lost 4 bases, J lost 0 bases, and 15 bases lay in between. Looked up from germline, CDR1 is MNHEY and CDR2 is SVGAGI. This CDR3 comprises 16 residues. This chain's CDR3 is CASSSPVRGMNTEAFF. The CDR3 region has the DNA TGTGCCAGCAGTTCCCCCGTGAGAGGGATGAACACTGAAGCTTTCTTT.

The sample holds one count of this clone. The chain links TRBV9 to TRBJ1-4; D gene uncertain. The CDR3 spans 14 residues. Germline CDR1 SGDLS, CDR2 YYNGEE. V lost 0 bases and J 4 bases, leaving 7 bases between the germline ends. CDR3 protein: CASSVGQDNEKLFF. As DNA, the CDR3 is TGTGCCAGCAGCGTAGGGCAGGATAATGAAAAACTGTTTTTT.

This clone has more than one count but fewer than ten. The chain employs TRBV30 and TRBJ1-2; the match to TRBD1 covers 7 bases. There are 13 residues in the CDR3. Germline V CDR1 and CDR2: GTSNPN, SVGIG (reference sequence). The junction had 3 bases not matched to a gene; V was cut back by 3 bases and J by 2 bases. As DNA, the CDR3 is TGTGCCTGGAGGGAGACAGGGAACTATGGCTACACCTTC. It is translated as CAWRETGNYGYTF.

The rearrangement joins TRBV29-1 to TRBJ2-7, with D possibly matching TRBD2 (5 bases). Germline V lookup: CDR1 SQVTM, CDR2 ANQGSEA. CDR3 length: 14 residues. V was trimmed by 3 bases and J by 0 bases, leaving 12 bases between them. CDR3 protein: CSVDIAGLSYEQYF. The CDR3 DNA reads TGCAGCGTTGATATTGCGGGTCTCTCCTACGAGCAGTACTTC.

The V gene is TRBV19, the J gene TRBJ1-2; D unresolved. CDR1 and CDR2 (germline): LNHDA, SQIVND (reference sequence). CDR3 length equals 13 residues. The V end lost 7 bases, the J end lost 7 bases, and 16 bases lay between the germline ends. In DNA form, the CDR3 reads TGTGCCAGTATGATCAGCGGGGAAGGTGGCTACACCTTC. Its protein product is CASMISGEGGYTF. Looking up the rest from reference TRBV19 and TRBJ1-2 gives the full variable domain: DGGITQSPKYLFRKEGQNVTLSCEQNLNHDAMYWYRQDPGQGLRLIYYSQIVNDFQKGDIAEGYSVSREKKESFPLTVTSAQKNPTAFYLCASMISGEGGYTFGSGTRLTVV.

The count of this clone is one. CDR3 nucleotides: TGTGCCAGCAGGGAGTACTACGAGCAGTACTTC. The encoded protein is CASREYYEQYF. The chain is built from TRBV2 and TRBJ2-7; D remains unclear. There are 11 residues in the CDR3. Trimming stripped 6 bases from V and 3 bases from J, with 6 bases between. Germline assignment: CDR1 SNHLY and CDR2 FYNNEI.